One sample yielded the 32 T cell receptor beta chains listed below, sequenced in a study of cytomegalovirus exposure and HLA in healthy donors. PCR was performed using 60 Vbeta and 13 Jbeta primers. Sequencing used immunoSEQ multiplex PCR; TCRdb keeps in-frame clones, though not all of them. This sample has under 85,000 clones; about 80% occur once, and the top ten carry almost 4.5%. The specimen was PBMCs. Every receptor here comes from a young woman in good health and CMV-seronegative.

The CDR3 DNA sequence: TGTGCCAGCAGTTCCCGGGACAGCTCCTACGAGCAGTACTTC. This translates into CASSSRDSSYEQYF. The rearrangement joins TRBV6-6 to TRBJ2-5; TRBD1 matches 7 bases. The DNA end is a closer match to TRBJ2-7, so the J assignment may be wrong. Per germline, CDR1 MNHNY and CDR2 SVGAGI (reference sequence). The CDR3 spans 14 residues.

The chain combines TRBV30 with TRBJ2-2; D perhaps matches TRBD1 (6 bases). The ends were cut back, 5 bases at V and 1 base at J, with 11 bases in the middle. CDR1 and CDR2 (germline): GTSNPN, SVGIG (reference sequence). This CDR3 comprises 14 residues. The CDR3 nucleotides read TGTGCCTGGTCTGAGGGGGTGAACACCGGGGAGCTGTTTTTT. The encoded protein is CAWSEGVNTGELFF.

Of note for this clone: Other DNA sequences within the sample encode an identical CDR3. This chain links TRBV30 with TRBJ1-2, with D tentatively TRBD1 (5 bases). The CDR3 consists of 14 residues. CDR1 and CDR2 (germline): GTSNPN, SVGIG (reference sequence). The V and J ends lost 2 bases and 7 bases respectively, with 17 bases between them. The CDR3 is CAWSREGPSAGYTF. CDR3 sequence (DNA): TGTGCCTGGAGTAGGGAGGGGCCATCCGCTGGCTACACCTTC. Filled out from reference TRBV30 and TRBJ1-2, the complete variable domain reads SQTIHQWPATLVQPVGSPLSLECTVEGTSNPNLYWYRQAAGRGLQLLFYSVGIGQISSEVPQNLSASRPQDRQFILSSKKLLLSDSGFYLCAWSREGPSAGYTFGSGTRLTVV.

A single count supports this clone. The J gene is TRBJ1-2, the V gene TRBV4-2, with TRBD1 as a possible D gene (5 bases). In germline, CDR1 is LGHNA, CDR2 YNFKEQ. With 0 bases removed from V and 3 bases from J, the gap between germline ends came to 11 bases. This CDR3 is built from 15 residues. The chain's CDR3 is CASSQDNRGDYGYTF. The CDR3 bases are TGTGCCAGCAGCCAAGATAACCGGGGGGACTATGGCTACACCTTC.

The sample holds one count of this clone. The V call is TRBV29-1, the J call TRBJ2-5; possibly TRBD2 for D (6 bases). The CDR3 extends over 12 amino acids. Germline CDR1 and CDR2: SQVTM and ANQGSEA. The germline V and J ends were trimmed by 4 bases and 4 bases, with 10 bases remaining between them. The CDR3 sequence: CSVAGVGETQYF. CDR3 nucleotides: TGCAGCGTTGCGGGGGTGGGAGAGACCCAGTACTTC. Combining the CDR3 with reference TRBV29-1 and TRBJ2-5 gives the whole variable domain SAVISQKPSRDICQRGTSLTIQCQVDSQVTMMFWYRQQPGQSLTLIATANQGSEATYESGFVIDKFPISRPNLTFSTLTVSNMSPEDSSIYLCSVAGVGETQYFGPGTRLLVL.

The table lists this clone with a few counts. V and J are TRBV4-3 and TRBJ1-1; TRBD1 might be the D (6 bases). The length of the CDR3 is 15 residues. CDR1 is LGHNA, CDR2 YSLEER, per germline. V lost 0 bases and J 3 bases, leaving 11 bases between the germline ends. This CDR3 reads CASSQEGGSYTEAFF. CDR3 nucleotide sequence: TGCGCCAGCAGCCAAGAAGGGGGATCCTACACTGAAGCTTTCTTT.

V gene TRBV2 combines with J gene TRBJ1-5; D unresolved. This CDR3 has 14 residues. Between the trimmed V and J ends, which lost 8 bases and 2 bases, there was a span of 13 bases. Germline loops: CDR1 SNHLY, CDR2 FYNNEI. For the CDR3, the DNA is TGTGCCAGCCAAGACTCTGTAGGCAATCAGCCCCAGCATTTT. It yields the protein CASQDSVGNQPQHF.

The CDR3 protein is CASSPHGLAGYEQYF. CDR3 DNA sequence: TGTGCCAGCAGCCCCCACGGACTAGCGGGATACGAGCAGTACTTC. V and J are TRBV7-9 and TRBJ2-7, with 12 bases aligning to TRBD2. Germline assignment: CDR1 SEHNR and CDR2 FQNEAQ (reference sequence). The J segment lost 4 bases and the V segment lost 5 bases, leaving 6 bases of the junction unmatched. The CDR3 consists of 15 residues.

The V and J genes are TRBV29-1 and TRBJ2-2, with 7 bases that match TRBD1. V shed 2 bases, J shed 7 bases, and the junction held 7 bases outside the gene matches. Germline CDR1 SQVTM, CDR2 ANQGSEA. This CDR3 has 14 amino acids. DNA of the CDR3: TGCAGCGTTGAAAGGGGGCTAGAGAGCGGGGAGCTGTTTTTT. Protein: CSVERGLESGELFF.

V usage is TRBV4-2 and J usage is TRBJ2-1; 10 bases are a match to TRBD2. V dropped 4 bases and J dropped 4; count of bases not matched to a gene: 7. The CDR3 has 16 residues. CDR1 is LGHNA, CDR2 YNFKEQ, per germline. The CDR3 sequence is CASSPLAGATYNEQFF. DNA for the CDR3: TGTGCCAGCAGCCCCCTAGCGGGGGCGACATACAATGAGCAGTTCTTC.

This chain connects TRBV7-2 to TRBJ1-5; a possible D gene is TRBD1 (6 bases). In germline, CDR1 is SGHTA, CDR2 FQGNSA. V lost 1 base and J 5 bases, leaving 9 bases between the germline ends. The CDR3 extends over 14 amino acids. CDR3 DNA sequence: TGTGCCAGCAGCTTAGTACAGGGTTATCAGCCCCAGCATTTT. It yields the protein CASSLVQGYQPQHF.

The chain uses TRBV5-1 and TRBJ2-1, with D maybe TRBD1 (6 bases). The CDR3 covers 14 residues. Trimming took off 4 bases at V and 3 bases at J, with 11 bases between the two ends. Germline assignment: CDR1 SGHRS and CDR2 YFSETQ. The CDR3: CASSRDKGYNEQFF. CDR3 in DNA: TGCGCCAGCAGCAGGGACAAGGGCTACAATGAGCAGTTCTTC.

The rearrangement links TRBV30 to TRBJ1-4, with TRBD1 as a possible D gene (6 bases). Trimming stripped 5 bases from V and 7 bases from J, with 11 bases between. The CDR3 length is 12 residues. Germline V gene data show CDR1 as GTSNPN and CDR2 as SVGIG (reference sequence). The CDR3 DNA follows: TGTGCCTGGGGGGGCAATGGTGAAAAACTGTTTTTT. Translated, it gives CAWGGNGEKLFF.

The chain employs TRBV6-4 and TRBJ1-6; perhaps TRBD1 as D (6 bases). V shed 4 bases and J shed 8 bases, with 15 bases lying between them. CDR3 length equals 15 residues. The V gene's germline CDR1 is MRHNA and CDR2 SNTAGT. The CDR3 spells CASSVSWTADSPLHF. CDR3 bases: TGTGCCAGCAGTGTGTCCTGGACAGCGGATTCACCCCTCCACTTT.

This chain connects TRBV2 to TRBJ2-7, with D possibly TRBD1 on 6 matching bases. CDR3 length: 16 amino acids. The germline V gene has CDR1 SNHLY and CDR2 FYNNEI. V lost 1 base to trimming and J lost 4 bases, with 17 bases between them. CDR3 loop: CASSEGSRTAKYEQYF. The CDR3 DNA is TGTGCCAGCAGTGAAGGGAGTAGGACAGCGAAATACGAGCAGTACTTC. The full variable domain, completed using reference TRBV2 and TRBJ2-7, is EPEVTQTPSHQVTQMGQEVILRCVPISNHLYFYWYRQILGQKVEFLVSFYNNEISEKSEIFDDQFSVERPDGSNFTLKIRSTKLEDSAMYFCASSEGSRTAKYEQYFGPGTRLTVT.

The J gene is TRBJ1-2, the V gene TRBV23-1; TRBD1 might be the D (5 bases). TRBV23-1 is labeled an ORF, and its function is uncertain. The CDR3 loop spans 16 amino acids. Trimming pared 2 bases from V and 3 bases from J, leaving 16 bases between. CDR3 coding DNA: TGCGCCAGCAGTCAAAGTGAAGCGGGACCACACTATGGCTACACCTTC. Translated: CASSQSEAGPHYGYTF.

This clone was counted only a few times. The V gene is TRBV6-5, the J gene TRBJ1-4; 9 bases agree with TRBD1. Trimming removed 5 bases from V and 8 bases from J; junction bases left unmatched: 9. The germline V gene encodes CDR1 MNHEY and CDR2 SVGAGI. The CDR3 extends over 15 amino acids. The CDR3 region is CASSAYRGLREKLFF. DNA of the CDR3: TGTGCCAGCAGTGCGTACAGGGGGCTGCGAGAAAAACTGTTTTTT.

This chain connects TRBV6-5 to TRBJ1-3; maybe TRBD1 (5 bases). V lost 6 bases and J 2 bases, leaving 11 bases between the germline ends. The CDR3 loop spans 14 amino acids. Germline CDR1 is MNHEY and CDR2 is SVGAGI. CDR3 region: CASRPLGAGNTIYF. CDR3 in DNA: TGTGCCAGCAGACCATTAGGGGCTGGAAACACCATATATTTT.

The chain employs TRBV27 and TRBJ2-7; D might be TRBD1 (6 bases). There are 13 residues in the CDR3. Trimming removed 10 bases from V and 2 bases from J, with 15 bases in between. CDR1 is MNHEY and CDR2 is SMNVEV in the germline V gene (reference sequence). The chain's CDR3 is CAIAQDRTYEQYF. Written as DNA, the CDR3 is TGTGCCATCGCGCAAGACAGGACCTACGAGCAGTACTTC.

V usage is TRBV6-1 and J usage is TRBJ1-1; TRBD1 aligns across 7 bases. Germline V gives CDR1 MNHNS, CDR2 SASEGT. The CDR3 is 14 residues long. With V trimmed by 10 bases and J by 0 bases, 8 bases remained unmatched. CDR3 nucleotide sequence: TGTGCCACCCTCCAGGACAGGATGAACACTGAAGCTTTCTTT. It specifies CATLQDRMNTEAFF.

This clone was counted a single time. The rearrangement joins TRBV28 to TRBJ2-1; perhaps TRBD1 as D (6 bases). Per the germline V gene, CDR1 is MDHEN and CDR2 is SYDVKM. This CDR3 has 15 amino acids. V was shortened by 6 bases and J by 5 bases, with 17 bases between the two germline ends. The CDR3 DNA is TGTGCCAGCAGATTTACAGGGCGCGCCGACAATGAGCAGTTCTTC. Protein: CASRFTGRADNEQFF. The variable domain in full, with the rest retrieved from reference TRBV28 and TRBJ2-1, is DVKVTQSSRYLVKRTGEKVFLECVQDMDHENMFWYRQDPGLGLRLIYFSYDVKMKEKGDIPEGYSVSREKKERFSLILESASTNQTSMYLCASRFTGRADNEQFFGPGTRLTVL.

The chain carries TRBV6-1 and TRBJ1-5; possibly TRBD1 for D (5 bases). Germline V gene sequence: CDR1 MNHNS, CDR2 SASEGT. Trimming took 7 bases from V and 5 from J, leaving 18 bases between them. The CDR3 covers 15 residues. CDR3 in amino acids: CASTPEGGEYQPQHF. The DNA of the CDR3 is TGTGCCAGCACCCCCGAGGGAGGGGAATATCAGCCCCAGCATTTT.

This sequence joins TRBV13 and TRBJ1-6, with D possibly being TRBD1 (6 bases). Per the germline V gene, CDR1 is PRHDT and CDR2 is FYEKMQ (reference sequence). This CDR3 comprises 16 residues. V lost 1 base and J lost 8, with 15 bases in between. The DNA for the CDR3 is TGTGCCAGCAGCTTAGTCGTGGGGGCGACGGATTCACCCCTCCACTTT. Translation: CASSLVVGATDSPLHF.

This chain links TRBV9 with TRBJ2-1, with D unclear. The CDR3 has 13 residues. V shed 4 bases and J shed 5 bases, with 10 bases lying between them. The germline V gene encodes CDR1 SGDLS and CDR2 YYNGEE. CDR3 protein: CASSPREDNEQFF. CDR3 nucleotide sequence: TGTGCCAGCAGCCCGAGAGAGGACAATGAGCAGTTCTTC.

This chain joins TRBV7-2 and TRBJ2-7; 11 bases match TRBD2. The CDR3 spans 15 residues. V shed 0 bases and J 6 bases; nucleotides not matched to a gene: 4. Looked up from germline, CDR1 is SGHTA and CDR2 is FQGNSA. Written as DNA, the CDR3 is TGTGCCAGCAGCTTAGCGAGGACTAGCGGGCCCGAGCAGTACTTC. Amino acid sequence: CASSLARTSGPEQYF.

The V and J genes are TRBV4-1 and TRBJ2-7, with TRBD1 matching over 9 bases. CDR3 length: 15 amino acids. J lost 5 bases, V lost 4 bases, and 9 bases had no gene match. From germline, CDR1 is MGHRA and CDR2 YSYEKL. In nucleotides, the CDR3 is TGCGCCAGCAGCCCTGGACAGGGGATCCCCAACGAGCAGTACTTC. Protein: CASSPGQGIPNEQYF.

The chain carries TRBV30 and TRBJ2-7; 9 bases match TRBD1. The CDR3 has 13 amino acids. Looked up from germline, CDR1 is GTSNPN and CDR2 is SVGIG (reference sequence). V was clipped by 5 bases and J by 6 bases; unmatched bases: 8. The CDR3 region has the DNA TGTGCCTGGGTAGCGACAGGGGGTAGCGAGCAGTACTTC. Translating it yields CAWVATGGSEQYF.

The V gene is TRBV5-8, the J gene TRBJ1-1; TRBD1 might be the D (6 bases). The CDR3 is 15 amino acids. V shed 2 bases and J shed 0 bases, with 11 bases lying between them. CDR1 and CDR2 (germline): SGHTS, YDEGEE. The CDR3 region has the DNA TGTGCCAGCAGCTTCACAGGGACGATGAACACTGAAGCTTTCTTT. It specifies CASSFTGTMNTEAFF.

V gene TRBV9 combines with J gene TRBJ2-1; 11 bases match TRBD2. Trimming cost V 0 bases and J 13 bases; bases outside gene matches: 3. Germline assignment: CDR1 SGDLS and CDR2 YYNGEE. The CDR3 spans 13 residues. CDR3 bases: TGTGCCAGCAGCGTAGAGACTAGCGGGAAACAGTTCTTC. Its translation: CASSVETSGKQFF.

V gene TRBV21-1 combines with J gene TRBJ1-5. TRBV21-1 has pseudogene status. There are 9 residues in the CDR3. The CDR3 here is CASPRAQHF. In DNA, the CDR3 is TGTGCCAGCCCCCGCGCCCAGCATTTT.

The chain recombines TRBV11-3 with TRBJ2-1; 7 bases map to TRBD2. Looked up from germline, CDR1 is SGHNT and CDR2 is YENEEA. This CDR3 comprises 14 residues. V dropped 3 bases and J dropped 6; count of bases not matched to a gene: 5. The CDR3 DNA sequence: TGTGCCAGCAGCTTTGGCGGGGGATCCAATGAGCAGTTCTTC. Protein: CASSFGGGSNEQFF.

This clone was recorded a few times. The chain recombines TRBV18 with TRBJ2-1, with TRBD2 matching over 9 bases. From germline, CDR1 is KGHSH and CDR2 LQKENI. The junction had 1 base not matched to a gene; V was cut back by 3 bases and J by 4 bases. CDR3 length equals 14 residues. CDR3 protein: CASSPREGYNEQFF. CDR3 DNA: TGTGCCAGCTCACCGCGGGAGGGGTACAATGAGCAGTTCTTC.